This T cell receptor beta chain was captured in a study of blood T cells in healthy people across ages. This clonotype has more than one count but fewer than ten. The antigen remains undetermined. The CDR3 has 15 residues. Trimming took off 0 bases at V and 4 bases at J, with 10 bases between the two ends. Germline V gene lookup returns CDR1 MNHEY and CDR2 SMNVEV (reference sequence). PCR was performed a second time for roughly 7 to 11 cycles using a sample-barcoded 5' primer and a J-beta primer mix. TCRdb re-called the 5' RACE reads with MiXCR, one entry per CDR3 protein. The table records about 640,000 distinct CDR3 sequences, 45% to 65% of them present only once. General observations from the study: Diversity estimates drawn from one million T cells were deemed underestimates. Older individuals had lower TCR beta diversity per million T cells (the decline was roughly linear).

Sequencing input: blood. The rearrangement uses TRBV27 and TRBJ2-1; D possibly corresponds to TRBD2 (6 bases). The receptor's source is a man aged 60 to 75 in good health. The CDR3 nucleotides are TGTGCCAGCAGTTTATCGGTTAGCGGATACAATGAGCAGTTCTTC. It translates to CASSLSVSGYNEQFF.